A selection of T cell receptor beta chains follows, all from one sample in a study of T cells after yellow fever vaccination. TCRdb independently ran MiXCR on the 5' RACE reads; one entry per CDR3 protein. The sample holds 600,000 to 750,000 distinct CDR3 sequences, roughly an eighth seen once. The sequencing used PBMCs, collected on the day of the yellow fever booster vaccination. These receptors came from a man aged 25-45 years who received the YFV17D yellow fever vaccine. CDR3s include the opening cysteine and the closing phenylalanine or tryptophan.

CASSRPQGSNQPQHF TRBJ1-5 TRBV6-2/TRBV6-3
CSAGSGSRTGELFF TRBJ2-2 TRBV20-1
CASSLAGVGSSYNEQFF TRBJ2-1 TRBV7-8
CASSPAGGTQYF TRBJ2-3 TRBV7-2
CAISEGRRRDTQYF TRBJ2-3 TRBV10-3
CSAPNQQENVPYNEQFF TRBJ2-1 TRBV20-1
CASSSLGGEQYF TRBJ2-7 TRBV7-2
CATSLTGRNTQETQYF TRBJ2-5 TRBV24-1
CASSLNSGGGYEQYF TRBJ2-7 TRBV5-1
CASNHGTPRTGELFF TRBJ2-2 TRBV5-1
CSVSSTGRETQYF TRBJ2-5 TRBV29-1
CASSSPSAADTQYF TRBJ2-3 TRBV7-2
CASSGTGQTISGELFF TRBJ2-2 TRBV9
CASSPDTLGELFF TRBJ2-2 TRBV28
CASSSTGTSGEYEQYF TRBJ2-7 TRBV5-5
CASSLRDRATQFF TRBJ2-1 TRBV28
CASSFLGENEQFF TRBJ2-1 TRBV5-1
CASSSYRDEQYF TRBJ2-7 TRBV28
CSVDPGTGKTEAFF TRBJ1-1 TRBV29-1
CASSLSEGLSYNEQFF TRBJ2-1 TRBV28
CASNLDRYNEQFF TRBJ2-1 TRBV6-2/TRBV6-3
CASSLTGTGIDTQYF TRBJ2-3 TRBV9
CASSYSGSTNSYNEQFF TRBJ2-1 TRBV6-5
CASSLSRDRGLYNEQFF TRBJ2-1 TRBV5-6
CASSYGTGATGELFF TRBJ2-2 TRBV7-9
CASSLALRLAGANVLTF TRBJ2-6 TRBV7-2
CASSPPGSLGSYNEQFF TRBJ2-1 TRBV18
CAWSESSETQYF TRBJ2-5 TRBV30
CASNGGENIQYF TRBJ2-4 TRBV5-1
CASSQDRRTSGRIRPETQYF TRBJ2-5 TRBV14
CAWSGPGGKHYEQYF TRBJ2-7 TRBV30
CASSDPEGQFGGDTQYF TRBJ2-3 TRBV28
CASSGFPRPSYEQYF TRBJ2-7 TRBV7-9
CASSQEARTRMGTGELFF TRBJ2-2 TRBV4-1
CASKEQGAGGYTF TRBJ1-2 TRBV6-1
CASSQGGRQARFTEAFF TRBJ1-1 TRBV14
CASSLMRDEQYF TRBJ2-7 TRBV12-3/TRBV12-4
CSALDRGQETQYF TRBJ2-5 TRBV20-1
CATSDSPDRGYEQYF TRBJ2-7 TRBV24-1
CASRSDWLSDTQYF TRBJ2-3 TRBV7-2
CASSRGYETQYF TRBJ2-5 TRBV12-3/TRBV12-4
CSAPTSGSSYEQYF TRBJ2-7 TRBV20-1
CASSQMRQGASPLHF TRBJ1-6 TRBV14
CATSRPGQGPTDTQYF TRBJ2-3 TRBV15
CSASEDSSTDTQYF TRBJ2-3 TRBV20-1
CSVEVSGTSLYEQYF TRBJ2-7 TRBV29-1
CASIASAGTYNEQFF TRBJ2-1 TRBV6-1
CASSQDKGFSTDTQYF TRBJ2-3 TRBV4-3
CASSPDRLYEQYF TRBJ2-7 TRBV6-1
CASSTATRRKLYEQYF TRBJ2-7 TRBV21-1
CASSELVGGFNQPQHF TRBJ1-5 TRBV6-1
CATSDARRGPQHF TRBJ1-5 TRBV24-1
CASSLDGFASNYSPLHF TRBJ1-6 TRBV9
CASGDGTSGYNEQFF TRBJ2-1 TRBV7-8
CSARDRQGLAGYFSYNEQFF TRBJ2-1 TRBV20-1
CSAERQEVTEAFF TRBJ1-1 TRBV29-1
CATSRENSYEQYF TRBJ2-7 TRBV15
CSARAGTSRGYEQYF TRBJ2-7 TRBV20-1